The source of this T cell receptor (beta chain) is a study of PD-L1 blockade in urothelial cancer. This clone was detected a few times. This CDR3 is 12 amino acids long. Germline CDR1 and CDR2: SGHTA and FQGNSA. V was trimmed by 2 bases and J by 5 bases, leaving 7 bases between them. TCRdb's copy holds only in-frame clones and misses some; the assay was immunoSEQ multiplex PCR. The sample carries some 27,000 clones, roughly 80% recorded once. The chain combines TRBV7-2 with TRBJ2-7; TRBD1 might be the D (6 bases). This TCR was recovered from a man in his fifties or sixties with urothelial cancer. The sequencing here drew on PBMCs, taken around atezolizumab (anti-PD-L1) treatment. The CDR3 reads CASSLTGNEQYV. The CDR3, as DNA: TGTGCCAGCAGCTTAACAGGGAACGAGCAGTACGTC.